The TCR beta chain described here comes from a study of blood T cell repertoires in COVID-19. CDR3 length equals 12 residues. V gave up 3 bases and J gave up 3 bases, with 5 bases separating them. Per germline, CDR1 KGHSH and CDR2 LQKENI. Sequencing used immunoSEQ multiplex PCR; TCRdb keeps in-frame clones, though not all of them. The sample carries fewer than 500,000 clones, 86% recorded once. The receptor's source is a woman in her 30s with active or convalescent COVID-19. This chain links TRBV18 with TRBJ1-1; D remains unclear. Sequenced: peripheral blood. The CDR3 sequence: CASSPPDTEAFF. The CDR3 coding sequence is TGTGCCAGCTCACCTCCCGACACTGAAGCTTTCTTT. Complete variable domain (other parts from reference TRBV18 and TRBJ1-1): NAGVMQNPRHLVRRRGQEARLRCSPMKGHSHVYWYRQLPEEGLKFMVYLQKENIIDESGMPKERFSAEFPKEGPSILRIQQVVRGDSAAYFCASSPPDTEAFFGQGTRLTVV.